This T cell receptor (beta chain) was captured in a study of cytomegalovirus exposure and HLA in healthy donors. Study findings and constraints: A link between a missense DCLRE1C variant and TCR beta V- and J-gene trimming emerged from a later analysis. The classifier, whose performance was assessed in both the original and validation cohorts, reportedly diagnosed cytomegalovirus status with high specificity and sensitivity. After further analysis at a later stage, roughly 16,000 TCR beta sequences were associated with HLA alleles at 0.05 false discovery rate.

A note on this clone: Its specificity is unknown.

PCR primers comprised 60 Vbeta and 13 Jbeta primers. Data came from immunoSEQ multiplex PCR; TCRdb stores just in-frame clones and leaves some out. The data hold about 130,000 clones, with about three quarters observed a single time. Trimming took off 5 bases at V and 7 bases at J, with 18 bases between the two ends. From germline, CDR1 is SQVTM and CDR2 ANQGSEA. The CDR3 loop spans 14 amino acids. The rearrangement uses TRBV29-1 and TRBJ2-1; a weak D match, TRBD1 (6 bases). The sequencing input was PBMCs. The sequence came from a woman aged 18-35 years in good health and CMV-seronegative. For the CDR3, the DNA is TGCAGCGTTTCGTGGGGGCTAGTTGGAAATGAGCAGTTCTTC. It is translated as CSVSWGLVGNEQFF.